This T cell receptor beta chain was identified during a study of cytomegalovirus exposure and HLA in healthy donors. As for the study in general: Prior work identified under 130 million unique TCR beta sequences in some 180 million T cells. General study results and limits: Some segments of the V type, notably TRBV6-2 and TRBV6-3, were excluded as indistinguishable. The CMV antigen specificity of a few CMV-associated chains was confirmed through in vitro analysis. Most sequenced TCRs were rare (though some public TCRs occurred in many donors).

The CDR3 runs 11 residues. Germline CDR1 reads MNHEY; CDR2 reads SMNVEV (reference sequence). Trimming removed 4 bases at V and 6 bases at J, with 3 bases between. In regard to this clone: Its cognate antigen is unknown.

13 Jbeta primers and 60 Vbeta primers were used for the PCR. The method was immunoSEQ multiplex PCR; TCRdb's version includes in-frame clones alone and lacks a portion of them. The sample holds more than 95,000 clones, roughly 79% seen once. The sequencing input was PBMCs. This TCR was recovered from a man in his fifties in good health and CMV-seropositive. This sequence joins TRBV27 and TRBJ2-2; D gene unclear. The CDR3 here is CASSSAGELFF. Written as DNA, the CDR3 is TGTGCCAGCAGTTCCGCCGGGGAGCTGTTTTTT.